This entry lists 12 T cell receptor beta chains sequenced from one sample in a study of T cell repertoires in cytomegalovirus infection. TCRdb reprocessed the reads with MiXCR, giving one entry per CDR3 protein. This sample has some 97,000 distinct CDR3 sequences; about a quarter occur once, and the top ten carry about two fifths. The specimen sequenced was CD8+ T cells from PBMCs. These receptors were collected from a human donor in good health (CMV status not recorded). Some clones in this sample may be carry-over from other donors' samples.

The J gene is TRBJ2-7, the V gene TRBV7-9; possible D gene TRBD2, 6 bases. Germline CDR1 SEHNR, CDR2 FQNEAQ (reference sequence). This CDR3 has 12 amino acids. V dropped 5 bases and J dropped 7 bases, with 12 bases sitting between them. CDR3 residues: CASSPPGEEQYF. The CDR3 DNA reads as TGTGCCAGCAGCCCCCCGGGAGAAGAGCAGTACTTC.

This clonotype was counted only a few times. This chain connects TRBV15 to TRBJ2-6; perhaps D is TRBD1 or TRBD2 (5 bases each). Germline V gene data show CDR1 as LNHNV and CDR2 as YYDKDF (reference sequence). CDR3 length: 16 residues. V shed 3 bases and J shed 4 bases, with 13 bases lying between them. CDR3 loop: CATSSGTVLGANVLTF. For the CDR3, the DNA is TGTGCCACCAGCAGCGGGACGGTCCTGGGGGCCAACGTCCTGACTTTC.

This clonotype was seen just once. The rearrangement uses TRBV3-1 and TRBJ2-3; unclear D gene. Germline V gives CDR1 LGHDT, CDR2 YNNKEL (reference sequence). The CDR3 is 14 amino acids. V lost 1 base and J lost 3, with 8 bases in between. CDR3 in DNA: TGTGCCAGCAGCCAAGGCAAGGGAACAGATACGCAGTATTTT. It translates to CASSQGKGTDTQYF.

This CDR3 is CASSYKAEPYEQYF. In DNA form, the CDR3 reads TGTGCCAGCAGTTACAAGGCGGAACCCTACGAGCAGTACTTC. The J gene is TRBJ2-7, the V gene TRBV6-6; D gene unclear. Trimming left V 2 bases short and J 2 bases short, with 10 bases between. The CDR3 runs 14 residues. Germline CDR1 and CDR2: MNHNY and SVGAGI (reference sequence).

This clonotype was seen a few times. The V call is TRBV7-6, the J call TRBJ2-7; D is ambiguous. CDR1 and CDR2 from the germline V gene are SGHVS and FNYEAQ. CDR3 length equals 14 residues. The germline V and J ends were trimmed by 2 bases and 2 bases, with 10 bases remaining between them. The CDR3 region is CASSLTDYAYEQYF. The CDR3 nucleotides read TGTGCCAGCAGCTTAACGGATTATGCCTACGAGCAGTACTTC.

This clonotype was observed a few times. This chain joins TRBV11-3 and TRBJ2-7; no firm D call. The V and J ends lost 2 bases and 4 bases respectively, with 15 bases between them. Germline V gene data show CDR1 as SGHNT and CDR2 as YENEEA. The CDR3 is made up of 15 amino acids. The CDR3 here is CASSLLGTELYEQYF. CDR3 DNA: TGTGCCAGCAGCTTATTAGGTACAGAATTATACGAGCAGTACTTC.

This clonotype ranks as medium-sized (0.01 to 0.1%). The CDR3 nucleotides are TGTGCCAGCAGCTTGGGGGGGTATCAGGGCGATGAGCAGTTCTTC. It specifies CASSLGGYQGDEQFF. This chain joins TRBV7-2 and TRBJ2-1, with 7 positions matching TRBD2. This CDR3 is 15 amino acids long. The V gene's germline CDR1 is SGHTA and CDR2 FQGNSA. The V segment lost 3 bases and the J segment 8 bases; nucleotides outside the gene matches: 10.

This clonotype was counted between two and nine times. V is TRBV9 and J is TRBJ1-1, with 7 bases lining up with TRBD1. The CDR3 contains 15 residues. CDR1 is SGDLS, CDR2 YYNGEE, per germline. V dropped 3 bases and J dropped 1; count of bases not matched to a gene: 6. CDR3 region: CASSGYRDRNTEAFF. Here the CDR3 DNA reads TGTGCCAGCAGCGGTTACCGGGACAGGAACACTGAAGCTTTCTTT.

The chain combines TRBV7-9 with TRBJ1-1, with no clear D. This CDR3 comprises 12 residues. V lost 3 bases and J 4 bases, leaving 6 bases between the germline ends. The V gene's germline CDR1 is SEHNR and CDR2 FQNEAQ (reference sequence). CDR3 amino acids: CASSLMGTEAFF. The CDR3 nucleotides are TGTGCCAGCAGCTTGATGGGCACTGAAGCTTTCTTT.

Remarks on this clonotype: This may be a read error: a much more frequent sequence differs by one nucleotide. The chain carries TRBV11-2 and TRBJ2-3; possibly TRBD1 for D (5 bases). The germline V and J ends were trimmed by 7 bases and 4 bases, with 15 bases remaining between them. The germline gives CDR1 SGHAT, CDR2 FQNNGV. This CDR3 region has 14 residues. The CDR3 is CASISDSWPDTQYF. The CDR3, as DNA: TGTGCCAGCATCTCCGACAGCTGGCCAGATACGCAGTATTTT.

This clonotype was recorded a few times. V and J are TRBV27 and TRBJ1-2, with 8 positions matching TRBD1. This CDR3 has 14 amino acids. J gave up 0 bases and V 5 bases, and 2 bases lay outside the gene matches. The germline gives CDR1 MNHEY, CDR2 SMNVEV (reference sequence). Here the CDR3 DNA reads TGTGCCAGCAGTACGGACAGGGCTAACTATGGCTACACCTTC. It translates to CASSTDRANYGYTF.

The rearrangement uses TRBV28 and TRBJ2-7, with D perhaps matching TRBD1 (6 bases). CDR1 and CDR2 from the germline V gene are MDHEN and SYDVKM. The V end lost 5 bases, the J end lost 5 bases, and 19 bases lay between the germline ends. CDR3 length: 15 amino acids. As DNA, the CDR3 is TGTGCCAGCAGTGAGGTAGGGGGACCCGGGGACGAGCAGTACTTC. Amino acid sequence: CASSEVGGPGDEQYF.